This is a list of T cell receptor beta chains from one sample in a study of regulatory T cells in long-lasting Graves disease. TCRdb re-derived calls from the multiplex PCR reads in MiXCR, one entry per CDR3 protein. The repertoire holds about 470,000 distinct CDR3 sequences, with less than 25% as singletons. Sequencing used peripheral blood mononuclear cells (PBMCs), obtained when the disease was refractory, from a patient treated with antithyroid drugs. The receptors were gathered from a female donor with Graves disease. Each CDR3 is given with its conserved first and last residue. Each record gives: V gene, D gene, clone size, CDR3 length, J gene, CDR3 protein, CDR3 DNA. D genes are given only for firm matches. Size tells how often a clone was seen (once, few, many) or the class of an expanded clone, and some rows leave it out.

v_gene: TRBV7-2; d_gene: TRBD1; abundance: NA; len: 15; j_gene: TRBJ2-7; CDR3aa: CASSLAGTGRGEQYF; CDR3nt: TGTGCCAGCAGCTTGGCCGGGACAGGGAGAGGCGAGCAGTACTTC
v_gene: TRBV29-1; d_gene: TRBD2; abundance: few; len: 13; j_gene: TRBJ2-7; CDR3aa: CSVELAGITAQYF; CDR3nt: TGCAGCGTTGAGCTAGCGGGAATAACCGCGCAGTACTTC
v_gene: TRBV4-3; d_gene: TRBD1; abundance: NA; len: 16; j_gene: TRBJ2-5; CDR3aa: CASSQDGTGGGETQYF; CDR3nt: TGCGCCAGCAGCCAAGATGGAACAGGGGGCGGAGAGACCCAGTACTTC
v_gene: TRBV29-1; d_gene: NA; abundance: few; len: 14; j_gene: TRBJ2-7; CDR3aa: CSVHVDTLSYEQYF; CDR3nt: TGCAGCGTTCATGTTGACACCCTCTCTTACGAGCAGTACTTC
v_gene: TRBV5-6; d_gene: NA; abundance: many; len: 14; j_gene: TRBJ1-4; CDR3aa: CASSLAAVNEKLFF; CDR3nt: TGTGCCAGCAGCTTGGCAGCAGTTAATGAAAAACTGTTTTTT
v_gene: TRBV28; d_gene: NA; abundance: many; len: 12; j_gene: TRBJ2-7; CDR3aa: CASNTGSREQYF; CDR3nt: TGTGCCAGCAACACAGGGTCAAGGGAGCAGTACTTC
v_gene: TRBV6-2/TRBV6-3; d_gene: TRBD1; abundance: many; len: 17; j_gene: TRBJ1-4; CDR3aa: CASSYDVRDRRTEKLFF; CDR3nt: TGTGCCAGCAGTTACGACGTCCGGGACAGGCGGACTGAAAAACTGTTTTTT
v_gene: TRBV11-2; d_gene: NA; abundance: few; len: 14; j_gene: TRBJ1-2; CDR3aa: CASSPRTSAGGYTF; CDR3nt: TGTGCCAGCAGCCCTAGAACCAGTGCGGGTGGCTACACCTTC
v_gene: TRBV28; d_gene: TRBD1; abundance: many; len: 14; j_gene: TRBJ1-2; CDR3aa: CASSSGTGYYGYTF; CDR3nt: TGTGCCAGCAGTTCCGGGACAGGGTACTATGGCTACACCTTC
v_gene: TRBV6-1; d_gene: TRBD2; abundance: NA; len: 18; j_gene: TRBJ2-2; CDR3aa: CASSHTAGVHANTGELFF; CDR3nt: TGTGCCAGCAGCCATACAGCGGGAGTCCACGCGAACACCGGGGAGCTGTTTTTT
v_gene: TRBV18; d_gene: NA; abundance: many; len: 15; j_gene: TRBJ2-6; CDR3aa: CASSQEGTGANVLTF; CDR3nt: TGTGCCAGCTCACAAGAAGGTACTGGGGCCAACGTCCTGACTTTC
v_gene: TRBV15; d_gene: NA; abundance: many; len: 14; j_gene: TRBJ1-1; CDR3aa: CATSRDLDNTEAFF; CDR3nt: TGTGCCACCAGCAGAGATCTGGATAACACTGAAGCTTTCTTT
v_gene: TRBV5-1; d_gene: NA; abundance: NA; len: 15; j_gene: TRBJ2-7; CDR3aa: CASSLVGDFRTAQYF; CDR3nt: TGCGCCAGCAGCTTGGTGGGCGACTTCCGGACGGCGCAGTACTTC
v_gene: TRBV28; d_gene: NA; abundance: NA; len: 16; j_gene: TRBJ1-5; CDR3aa: CASSLTMGVKRKPQHF; CDR3nt: TGCGCCAGCAGTTTGACGATGGGGGTGAAGAGAAAGCCCCAGCATTTT
v_gene: TRBV2; d_gene: NA; abundance: many; len: 13; j_gene: TRBJ1-2; CDR3aa: CASSERRTRGYTF; CDR3nt: TGTGCCAGCAGTGAAAGAAGAACGAGGGGCTACACCTTC
v_gene: TRBV30; d_gene: NA; abundance: few; len: 15; j_gene: TRBJ1-2; CDR3aa: CAWRVPDGDNYGYTF; CDR3nt: TGTGCCTGGAGAGTACCGGACGGGGATAACTATGGCTACACCTTC
v_gene: TRBV28; d_gene: NA; abundance: many; len: 13; j_gene: TRBJ1-5; CDR3aa: CATLPKGNQPQHF; CDR3nt: TGTGCCACCCTACCGAAGGGCAATCAGCCCCAGCATTTT
v_gene: TRBV29-1; d_gene: NA; abundance: NA; len: 11; j_gene: TRBJ2-1; CDR3aa: CSVRRVREQFF; CDR3nt: TGCAGCGTTCGCAGGGTGAGGGAGCAGTTCTTC
v_gene: TRBV6-2/TRBV6-3; d_gene: TRBD2; abundance: few; len: 17; j_gene: TRBJ2-3; CDR3aa: CASSDPSLAGGADTQYF; CDR3nt: TGTGCCAGCAGCGATCCGTCCTTAGCGGGAGGAGCAGATACGCAGTATTTT
v_gene: TRBV5-1; d_gene: NA; abundance: many; len: 14; j_gene: TRBJ1-5; CDR3aa: CASSLEPDGQPQHF; CDR3nt: TGCGCCAGCAGTTTGGAGCCCGACGGCCAGCCCCAGCATTTT
v_gene: TRBV20-1; d_gene: TRBD1; abundance: NA; len: 16; j_gene: TRBJ2-7; CDR3aa: CSARDSPGQGLYEQYF; CDR3nt: TGCAGTGCTAGGGATTCCCCGGGACAGGGCTTGTACGAGCAGTACTTC
v_gene: TRBV30; d_gene: NA; abundance: NA; len: 12; j_gene: TRBJ1-1; CDR3aa: CAWDRGNTEAFF; CDR3nt: TGTGCCTGGGACCGGGGGAACACTGAAGCTTTCTTT
v_gene: TRBV27; d_gene: NA; abundance: many; len: 14; j_gene: TRBJ1-1; CDR3aa: CASSWTAGNTEAFF; CDR3nt: TGTGCCAGCAGCTGGACAGCCGGGAACACTGAAGCTTTCTTT
v_gene: TRBV5-4; d_gene: TRBD2; abundance: NA; len: 15; j_gene: TRBJ2-7; CDR3aa: CASSYAGTSDGEQYF; CDR3nt: TGTGCCAGCAGCTATGCCGGGACTAGCGATGGCGAGCAGTACTTC
v_gene: TRBV10-3; d_gene: NA; abundance: NA; len: 12; j_gene: TRBJ2-7; CDR3aa: CALGPGRDEQYF; CDR3nt: TGTGCCCTTGGGCCGGGACGCGACGAGCAGTACTTC
v_gene: TRBV28; d_gene: NA; abundance: many; len: 13; j_gene: TRBJ2-7; CDR3aa: CASSLTDIYEQYF; CDR3nt: TGTGCCAGCAGTTTGACAGATATCTACGAGCAGTACTTC
v_gene: TRBV6-1; d_gene: TRBD2; abundance: NA; len: 16; j_gene: TRBJ2-3; CDR3aa: CASREEPGLASDTQYF; CDR3nt: TGTGCCAGCAGAGAGGAGCCGGGACTAGCGAGCGATACGCAGTATTTT
v_gene: TRBV28; d_gene: TRBD1; abundance: many; len: 16; j_gene: TRBJ2-2; CDR3aa: CASSLRDRVLTGELFF; CDR3nt: TGTGCCAGCAGCTTAAGGGACAGGGTCCTAACCGGGGAGCTGTTTTTT
v_gene: TRBV20-1; d_gene: TRBD2; abundance: many; len: 15; j_gene: TRBJ2-5; CDR3aa: CSARSSGRGLETQYF; CDR3nt: TGCAGTGCTAGATCTAGCGGGAGAGGGTTAGAGACCCAGTACTTC
v_gene: TRBV30; d_gene: TRBD2; abundance: once; len: 14; j_gene: TRBJ2-2; CDR3aa: CAWSVGRGDRELFF; CDR3nt: TGTGCCTGGAGTGTGGGACGGGGGGACCGGGAGCTGTTTTTT
v_gene: TRBV27; d_gene: NA; abundance: NA; len: 16; j_gene: TRBJ1-1; CDR3aa: CASGPTGTLLNTEAFF; CDR3nt: TGTGCCAGCGGTCCTACCGGGACACTTTTGAACACTGAAGCTTTCTTT
v_gene: TRBV12-3/TRBV12-4; d_gene: TRBD1; abundance: many; len: 13; j_gene: TRBJ2-7; CDR3aa: CASSRGQGYEQYF; CDR3nt: TGTGCCAGCAGCCGCGGACAGGGCTACGAGCAGTACTTC
v_gene: TRBV6-9; d_gene: NA; abundance: NA; len: 16; j_gene: TRBJ1-5; CDR3aa: CASSYESGRVYQPQHF; CDR3nt: TGTGCCAGCAGTTACGAATCTGGCAGGGTCTATCAGCCCCAGCATTTT
v_gene: TRBV20-1; d_gene: NA; abundance: few; len: 14; j_gene: TRBJ1-1; CDR3aa: CSAIRIQTNTEAFF; CDR3nt: TGCAGTGCTATCCGAATTCAGACAAACACTGAAGCTTTCTTT
v_gene: TRBV7-2; d_gene: TRBD2; abundance: many; len: 14; j_gene: TRBJ2-5; CDR3aa: CASGPKGLAETQYF; CDR3nt: TGTGCCAGCGGACCAAAGGGACTAGCGGAGACCCAGTACTTC
v_gene: TRBV28; d_gene: NA; abundance: NA; len: 14; j_gene: TRBJ1-6; CDR3aa: CASSFPRGNSPLHF; CDR3nt: TGTGCCAGCAGTTTCCCCCGGGGGAATTCACCCCTCCACTTT
v_gene: TRBV7-9; d_gene: TRBD1; abundance: few; len: 14; j_gene: TRBJ2-7; CDR3aa: CASSSRQGAYEQYF; CDR3nt: TGTGCCAGCAGCTCACGACAGGGGGCCTACGAGCAGTACTTC
v_gene: TRBV28; d_gene: NA; abundance: many; len: 13; j_gene: TRBJ1-1; CDR3aa: CASSLGVGPQAFF; CDR3nt: TGTGCCAGCAGTTTAGGGGTTGGCCCGCAAGCTTTCTTT
v_gene: TRBV2; d_gene: TRBD2; abundance: NA; len: 16; j_gene: TRBJ2-3; CDR3aa: CASSVSSGRGTDTQYF; CDR3nt: TGTGCCAGCAGTGTCTCTAGCGGGAGAGGGACAGATACGCAGTATTTT
v_gene: TRBV2; d_gene: TRBD1; abundance: NA; len: 17; j_gene: TRBJ2-5; CDR3aa: CASSESSVDRGQETQYF; CDR3nt: TGTGCCAGCAGTGAATCTTCCGTGGACAGGGGGCAAGAGACCCAGTACTTC
v_gene: TRBV19; d_gene: TRBD2; abundance: NA; len: 15; j_gene: TRBJ2-7; CDR3aa: CASSTSGTSVYEQYF; CDR3nt: TGTGCCAGTAGTACGTCCGGGACTAGTGTTTACGAGCAGTACTTC
v_gene: TRBV28; d_gene: TRBD2; abundance: many; len: 14; j_gene: TRBJ2-7; CDR3aa: CASSLLAGTGEQYF; CDR3nt: TGTGCCAGCAGTTTGCTAGCGGGAACGGGGGAGCAGTACTTC
v_gene: TRBV12-3/TRBV12-4; d_gene: NA; abundance: NA; len: 17; j_gene: TRBJ1-5; CDR3aa: CASSSSDSPYSNQPQHF; CDR3nt: NA
v_gene: TRBV12-5; d_gene: TRBD2; abundance: NA; len: 17; j_gene: TRBJ2-1; CDR3aa: CASGLVGLAGVSGEQFF; CDR3nt: TGTGCTAGTGGTTTGGTAGGACTAGCGGGAGTTAGCGGTGAGCAGTTCTTC
v_gene: TRBV6-2/TRBV6-3; d_gene: TRBD1; abundance: NA; len: 15; j_gene: TRBJ2-2; CDR3aa: CASTQQGVNTGELFF; CDR3nt: TGTGCCAGCACCCAACAGGGGGTGAACACCGGGGAGCTGTTTTTT
v_gene: TRBV12-3/TRBV12-4; d_gene: TRBD1; abundance: many; len: 15; j_gene: TRBJ2-7; CDR3aa: CASSSTLRQGFEQYF; CDR3nt: TGTGCCAGCAGCTCTACCCTGCGACAGGGCTTCGAGCAGTACTTC
v_gene: TRBV20-1; d_gene: TRBD1; abundance: few; len: 16; j_gene: TRBJ1-5; CDR3aa: CSASPLGQGKNQPQHF; CDR3nt: TGCAGTGCTAGCCCACTTGGACAGGGGAAGAATCAGCCCCAGCATTTT
v_gene: TRBV2; d_gene: TRBD2; abundance: few; len: 14; j_gene: TRBJ2-1; CDR3aa: CASSELAGGNEQFF; CDR3nt: TGTGCCAGCAGTGAGCTAGCGGGGGGAAATGAGCAGTTCTTC
v_gene: TRBV5-1; d_gene: NA; abundance: NA; len: 16; j_gene: TRBJ1-4; CDR3aa: CASSLWGPATNEKLFF; CDR3nt: TGCGCCAGCAGCTTGTGGGGGCCTGCAACTAATGAAAAACTGTTTTTT